These T cell receptor beta chains were read from a single sample in a study of patients and donors after allogeneic stem cell transplantation. TCRdb analysed the RT-PCR reads with MiXCR anew, one entry per CDR3 protein. The sample yields fewer than 75,000 distinct CDR3 sequences, about 14% seen once. Sequences were obtained from blood, either unsorted or a sorted T cell fraction (not recorded which). All receptors derive from a human donor who was either an allogeneic HSCT recipient or a stem cell or donor lymphocyte infusion donor (not recorded which). It is not recorded whose cells these are; they may come from a transplant donor. CDR3s include the opening cysteine and the closing phenylalanine or tryptophan. Each record gives: clone size, D gene, V gene, J gene, CDR3 DNA, CDR3 protein. D genes are given only for firm matches. The size field is filled for only some rows; it gives once, few, many or a size class.

size: many; D: .; V: TRBV12-3/TRBV12-4; J: TRBJ2-5; DNA: TGTGCCAGCTCTAAGGAGGAGGGAGTCCGGCAGACCCAGTACTTC; CDR3: CASSKEEGVRQTQYF
size: few; D: .; V: TRBV7-6; J: TRBJ2-1; DNA: TGTGCCAGCAGCAACAGGGTCAATGAGCAGTTCTTC; CDR3: CASSNRVNEQFF
size: .; D: .; V: TRBV6-5; J: TRBJ2-7; DNA: TGTGCCAGCAGTTACTCGCTCCAGCGATCCTACGAGCAGTACTTC; CDR3: CASSYSLQRSYEQYF
size: few; D: .; V: TRBV5-4; J: TRBJ1-1; DNA: TGTGCCAGCAGCTTCGGCCAGGGAATTAGTCGGGACACTGAAGCTTTCTTT; CDR3: CASSFGQGISRDTEAFF
size: few; D: .; V: TRBV5-1; J: TRBJ2-1; DNA: TGCGCCAGCAGCTTGGCAAAGGGCGATGAGCAGTTCTTC; CDR3: CASSLAKGDEQFF
size: .; D: .; V: TRBV6-5; J: TRBJ2-7; DNA: TGTGCCAGCAAGAACTCGGGGACCTACGAGCAGTACTTC; CDR3: CASKNSGTYEQYF
size: many; D: TRBD1; V: TRBV15; J: TRBJ2-6; DNA: TGTGCCACCCTACGGGACAGGGGGTACGGGGCCAACGTCCTGACTTTC; CDR3: CATLRDRGYGANVLTF
size: few; D: .; V: TRBV7-2; J: TRBJ2-1; DNA: TGTGCCAGCAGCTTAGAAGTCTACCCGGGCTATGAGCAGTTCTTC; CDR3: CASSLEVYPGYEQFF
size: many; D: .; V: TRBV30; J: TRBJ1-1; DNA: TGTGCCTGGAGTGTAAGTAGCACTGAAGCTTTCTTT; CDR3: CAWSVSSTEAFF
size: few; D: .; V: TRBV9; J: TRBJ2-7; DNA: TGTGCCAGCAGCGTAGTTGGGGACCCAACCTACGAGCAGTACTTC; CDR3: CASSVVGDPTYEQYF
size: few; D: .; V: TRBV12-3/TRBV12-4; J: TRBJ2-1; DNA: TGTGCCAGCAGTCCCCGGGCCCGAGGGCAGTTCTTC; CDR3: CASSPRARGQFF
size: .; D: TRBD2; V: TRBV27; J: TRBJ2-7; DNA: TGTGCCAGCAGTTCCCCCCATACTAGCGGGAGCTACGAGCAGTACTTC; CDR3: CASSSPHTSGSYEQYF
size: many; D: .; V: TRBV27; J: TRBJ2-7; DNA: TGTGCCAGCAGTTCCCCTACCTACGAGCAGTACTTC; CDR3: CASSSPTYEQYF
size: many; D: .; V: TRBV5-1; J: TRBJ1-1; DNA: TGCGCCAGCAGCCACCTGTCCTATGAGAACACTGAAGCTTTCTTT; CDR3: CASSHLSYENTEAFF
size: few; D: .; V: TRBV10-3; J: TRBJ2-2; DNA: TGTGCCACCCGGCAGGGGCGGGAGAACACCGGGGAGCTGTTTTTT; CDR3: CATRQGRENTGELFF
size: few; D: .; V: TRBV10-3; J: TRBJ2-2; DNA: TGTGCCATCAGTGAGTTGGGGCCCTCGACCGGGGAGCTGTTTTTT; CDR3: CAISELGPSTGELFF
size: few; D: .; V: TRBV5-1; J: TRBJ2-7; DNA: TGCGCCAGCAGCTTGGGGCAGGGAGCAGGCTACGAGCAGTACTTC; CDR3: CASSLGQGAGYEQYF
size: .; D: TRBD2; V: TRBV24-1; J: TRBJ2-7; DNA: TGTGCCACCAGTGATTTGGTAACTAGCGGGGGCAACTACGAGCAGTACTTC; CDR3: CATSDLVTSGGNYEQYF
size: few; D: TRBD1; V: TRBV12-3/TRBV12-4; J: TRBJ2-5; DNA: TGTGCCAGCAGTAGGACAGGGTCCGCCTACCAAGAGACCCAGTACTTC; CDR3: CASSRTGSAYQETQYF
size: .; D: .; V: TRBV5-1; J: TRBJ2-3; DNA: TGCGCCAGCAGCCCCGCGCACTTCCGCACAGATACGCAGTATTTT; CDR3: CASSPAHFRTDTQYF
size: few; D: .; V: TRBV20-1; J: TRBJ2-7; DNA: TGCAGTGCTAGTCCGGCCGACTACGAGCAGTACTTC; CDR3: CSASPADYEQYF
size: .; D: TRBD1; V: TRBV10-1; J: TRBJ2-1; DNA: TGCGCCAGCAGTGAGAGCGGAACAGGGGGGCAGTTCTTC; CDR3: CASSESGTGGQFF
size: .; D: .; V: TRBV27; J: TRBJ2-7; DNA: TGTGCCAGCAGTTATGGGACTTCCTACGAGCAGTACTTC; CDR3: CASSYGTSYEQYF
size: many; D: .; V: TRBV11-2; J: TRBJ1-5; DNA: TGTGCCAGCAGCTTAAAAAGGGCATGGCCCCAGCATTTT; CDR3: CASSLKRAWPQHF
size: .; D: .; V: TRBV18; J: TRBJ1-4; DNA: TGTGCCAGCTCCGGAAAGGGGAGTCGTGAAAAACTGTTTTTT; CDR3: CASSGKGSREKLFF
size: .; D: .; V: TRBV7-9; J: TRBJ1-2; DNA: TGTGCCAGCAGCTTAGCTGGGTTTCATGGCTACACCTTC; CDR3: CASSLAGFHGYTF
size: .; D: .; V: TRBV7-9; J: TRBJ2-3; DNA: TGTGCCAGCAGCTTAGTCGGCACCTCCGATACGCAGTATTTT; CDR3: CASSLVGTSDTQYF
size: .; D: TRBD1; V: TRBV10-2; J: TRBJ1-5; DNA: TGCGCCAGCAGTGAGGGGACAGGGATGGGGCAGCCCCAGCATTTT; CDR3: CASSEGTGMGQPQHF
size: many; D: .; V: TRBV12-3/TRBV12-4; J: TRBJ1-2; DNA: TGTGCCAGCAGCCGACTAAGGGGGGATCGCTACACCTTC; CDR3: CASSRLRGDRYTF
size: .; D: .; V: TRBV20-1; J: TRBJ2-1; DNA: TGCAGTGTTTCGACAGGCCTGCCTTACAATGAGCAGTTCTTC; CDR3: CSVSTGLPYNEQFF
size: .; D: .; V: TRBV7-9; J: TRBJ2-1; DNA: TGTGCCAGCAGCTTACCCCACAGTTTCGGGGAGCAGTTCTTC; CDR3: CASSLPHSFGEQFF
size: few; D: TRBD1; V: TRBV6-5; J: TRBJ2-1; DNA: TGTGCCAGCAGCGCCCTAGGGGGCAGTGAGCAGTTCTTC; CDR3: CASSALGGSEQFF
size: few; D: TRBD2; V: TRBV12-3/TRBV12-4; J: TRBJ2-1; DNA: TGTGCCAGCAGTTTGGGACTAGCGGGAGCAGATGAGCAGTTCTTC; CDR3: CASSLGLAGADEQFF
size: few; D: TRBD1; V: TRBV5-1; J: TRBJ2-7; DNA: TGCGCCAGCAGCCCTACTCCCGGACAGGGCACCTACGAGCAGTACTTC; CDR3: CASSPTPGQGTYEQYF
size: many; D: TRBD2; V: TRBV20-1; J: TRBJ2-3; DNA: TGCAGTGCTAAAAGCCTAGCGGGGCCCCTGGATACGCAGTATTTT; CDR3: CSAKSLAGPLDTQYF
size: few; D: TRBD2; V: TRBV27; J: TRBJ2-7; DNA: TGTGCCAGCAGTTTCCTACTAGCGGGAGGACCGTTGGAGCAGTACTTC; CDR3: CASSFLLAGGPLEQYF
size: .; D: TRBD1; V: TRBV19; J: TRBJ2-5; DNA: TGTGCCAGTAGTATGACAGGGAAAAAAGAGACCCAGTACTTC; CDR3: CASSMTGKKETQYF
size: many; D: .; V: TRBV10-2; J: TRBJ1-6; DNA: TGCGCCAGCAAAAGCTCCTATAATTCACCCCTCCACTTT; CDR3: CASKSSYNSPLHF
size: few; D: .; V: TRBV7-3; J: TRBJ1-6; DNA: TGTGCCAGCAGCTTCGAGGAATTAGGTTCACCCCTCCACTTT; CDR3: CASSFEELGSPLHF
size: medium-sized; D: .; V: TRBV7-9; J: TRBJ2-7; DNA: TGTGCCAGCAGCTTTCGGGACGCTGGGACGGGCGAGCAGTACTTC; CDR3: CASSFRDAGTGEQYF
size: .; D: .; V: TRBV29-1; J: TRBJ2-7; DNA: TGCAGCGTTGAAGATCTTGGGCGAGCGGGTGAGCAGTACTTC; CDR3: CSVEDLGRAGEQYF
size: .; D: TRBD2; V: TRBV27; J: TRBJ2-1; DNA: TGTGCCAGCAGTTTAGGTCTAGCGGCCAACAATGAGCAGTTCTTC; CDR3: CASSLGLAANNEQFF
size: many; D: .; V: TRBV20-1; J: TRBJ1-1; DNA: TGCAGTGTCCAGAATTTTGGGCGGGCTGAAGCTTTCTTT; CDR3: CSVQNFGRAEAFF
size: .; D: TRBD1; V: TRBV2; J: TRBJ2-1; DNA: TGTGCCAGCTGGGACAGGGGGCCTGGTGAGCAGTTCTTC; CDR3: CASWDRGPGEQFF
size: many; D: .; V: TRBV5-6; J: TRBJ1-2; DNA: TGTGCCAGCAGCTTGGCGGTAGGGGTGAACTATGGCTACACCTTC; CDR3: CASSLAVGVNYGYTF
size: few; D: TRBD2; V: TRBV12-3/TRBV12-4; J: TRBJ2-1; DNA: TGTGCCAGCGAGACTAGCGGGACGTACAATGAGCAGTTCTTC; CDR3: CASETSGTYNEQFF
size: few; D: TRBD1; V: TRBV9; J: TRBJ1-2; DNA: TGTGCCAGCAGCGCGGCAGGGGGTCTCGGCTACACCTTC; CDR3: CASSAAGGLGYTF
size: few; D: .; V: TRBV7-3; J: TRBJ2-3; DNA: TGTGCCAGCAGCTTAACCCCAACAGGTACAAGCACAGATACGCAGTATTTT; CDR3: CASSLTPTGTSTDTQYF
size: .; D: .; V: TRBV5-1; J: TRBJ1-1; DNA: TGCGCCAGCAGCTTAGTTAACCTCTTCAGCACTGAAGCTTTCTTT; CDR3: CASSLVNLFSTEAFF
size: few; D: TRBD1; V: TRBV12-3/TRBV12-4; J: TRBJ2-3; DNA: TGTGCCAGCCTTCCCGAGAGGGACAGGGGACGCACAGATACGCAGTATTTT; CDR3: CASLPERDRGRTDTQYF
size: many; D: .; V: TRBV24-1; J: TRBJ2-2; DNA: TGTGCCACCAGTGACTCCCCCGGACTGTACACCGGGGAGCTGTTTTTT; CDR3: CATSDSPGLYTGELFF
size: few; D: .; V: TRBV7-9; J: TRBJ1-1; DNA: TGTGCCAGCAGCGTAGACGGGTCGTTTACTGAAGCTTTCTTT; CDR3: CASSVDGSFTEAFF
size: many; D: .; V: TRBV3-1; J: TRBJ1-1; DNA: TGTGCCAGCAGCCAACAGAGGACGACGCAAGCTTTCTTT; CDR3: CASSQQRTTQAFF
size: few; D: .; V: TRBV10-3; J: TRBJ2-7; DNA: TGTGCCATCAAGAAGACAGATTTCTACGAGCAGTACTTC; CDR3: CAIKKTDFYEQYF
size: many; D: .; V: TRBV6-6; J: TRBJ2-5; DNA: TGTGCCAGCAGTTACTCGAGGGAGACCCAGTACTTC; CDR3: CASSYSRETQYF
size: many; D: .; V: TRBV12-3/TRBV12-4; J: TRBJ1-5; DNA: TGTGCCAGCAGTCCCCGAGAGGGAGGGCCGAGCAATCAGCCCCAGCATTTT; CDR3: CASSPREGGPSNQPQHF
size: many; D: TRBD1; V: TRBV5-1; J: TRBJ1-1; DNA: TGCGCCAGCAGCCACGACAGGGGAGGCACTGAAGCTTTCTTT; CDR3: CASSHDRGGTEAFF
size: many; D: .; V: TRBV15; J: TRBJ1-5; DNA: TGTGCCACCAGCAGAGATCAAGGCTGGGATCAGCCCCAGCATTTT; CDR3: CATSRDQGWDQPQHF
size: .; D: TRBD2; V: TRBV4-2; J: TRBJ2-7; DNA: TGTGCCAGCAGCCGCCACGGGACTATAAGCTACGAGCAGTACTTC; CDR3: CASSRHGTISYEQYF
size: .; D: .; V: TRBV6-1; J: TRBJ2-7; DNA: TGTGCCAGCAGGGTGGGAGTCCATCTAGGGGGCTACGAGCAGTACTTC; CDR3: CASRVGVHLGGYEQYF